This T cell receptor (beta chain) emerged from a study of blood T cells in healthy people across ages. Study-wide points: With naive T cell percentage, TCR beta diversity showed a strong correlation. Diversity estimates from one million T cells were considered underestimates.

The donors, all healthy, were Caucasians living in Russia, aged about 6 to 95. Primers used in a second PCR of roughly 6 to 11 cycles were a sample-barcoded 5' primer and a J-beta primer mix. CDR3-containing paired-end reads numbering at least 2.5 million came from each sample. TCRdb reprocessed the 5' RACE reads via MiXCR and lists one record per CDR3 protein. The sample contains roughly 1,500,000 distinct CDR3 sequences, approximately 40% of which appear only once. V lost 4 bases and J lost 7, with 19 bases in between. This CDR3 contains 15 residues. Germline V gene lookup returns CDR1 MNHNS and CDR2 SASEGT. Notes on this clonotype: What it binds is not known.

This receptor was identified in a woman younger than 30 in good health. The genes are TRBV6-1 and TRBJ1-2, with a possible D match to TRBD1 (6 bases). The sample taken for sequencing was blood. The CDR3 protein is CASSASRGREGGYTF. The CDR3 DNA reads TGTGCCAGCAGTGCCAGCAGGGGACGGGAGGGTGGCTACACCTTC.